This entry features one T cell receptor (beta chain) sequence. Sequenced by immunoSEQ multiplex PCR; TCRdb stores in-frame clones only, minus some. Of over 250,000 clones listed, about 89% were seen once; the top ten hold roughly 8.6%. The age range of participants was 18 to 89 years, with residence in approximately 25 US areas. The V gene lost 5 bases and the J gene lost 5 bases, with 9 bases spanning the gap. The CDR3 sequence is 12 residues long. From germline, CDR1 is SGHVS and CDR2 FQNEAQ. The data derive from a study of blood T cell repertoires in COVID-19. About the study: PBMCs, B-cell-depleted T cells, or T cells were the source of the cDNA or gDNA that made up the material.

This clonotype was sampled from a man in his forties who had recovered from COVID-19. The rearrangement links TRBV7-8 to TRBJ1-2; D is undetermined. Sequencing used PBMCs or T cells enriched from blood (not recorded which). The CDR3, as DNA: TGTGCCAGCAGCCCTAACTTATATGGCTACACCTTC. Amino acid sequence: CASSPNLYGYTF.